This T cell receptor beta chain is from a study of glioma-infiltrating T cells. This clonotype has a single count. The iRepertoire nested amplicon-rescue multiplex PCR amplified TCR alpha and beta CDR3s from RNA. TCRdb re-called the multiplex PCR reads through MiXCR, storing one row per CDR3 protein. This sample yields 300,000 to 400,000 distinct CDR3 sequences, of which roughly 41% are seen a single time; about 12% belongs to the top ten. The source of this sequence is a human donor with low-grade glioma or glioblastoma, undergoing nonglioma brain surgery, or in good health (not recorded which). The specimen sequenced was glioma tissue, nonneoplastic brain tissue, or PBMCs (not recorded which).

The CDR3 DNA is TGTGCCAGCAGTTGGGACAGGGGCACAACTAATGAAAAACTGTTTTTT. Its translation: CASSWDRGTTNEKLFF. The chain recombines TRBV28 with TRBJ1-4; 10 nucleotides agree with TRBD1. The J segment lost 0 bases and the V segment lost 4 bases, leaving 2 bases of the junction unmatched. Germline V gene sequence: CDR1 MDHEN, CDR2 SYDVKM. This CDR3 region has 16 residues.